Sequencing of this TCR beta chain was carried out in a study of Graves' ophthalmopathy and Graves' hyperthyroidism. In germline, CDR1 is SGHAT, CDR2 FQNNGV. This CDR3 comprises 16 residues. Trimming removed 6 bases from V and 1 base from J, with 16 bases in between. RNA transcripts provided the template for amplifying TCR beta CDR3 regions. RT-PCR with HTBI primers came first, then second-round multiplex PCR. TCRdb ran MiXCR on the multiplex PCR reads and lists one entry per CDR3 protein. This table has some 750,000 distinct CDR3 sequences, approximately 40% appearing once. This clonotype was detected a few times. Its antigen is unidentified. Broader study findings: Blood samples also showed most expanded thyroid clonotypes exceeding 0.001 frequency.

This clonotype originated in an adult man with Graves' ophthalmopathy. This sequence joins TRBV11-2 and TRBJ1-5; possible D gene TRBD1, 6 bases. Sequenced material: peripheral blood. The CDR3 coding sequence is TGTGCCAGCAGTCAAGGGGGTGGTCGGAGCAATCAGCCCCAGCATTTT. Protein sequence: CASSQGGGRSNQPQHF. The whole variable domain, filled in from reference TRBV11-2 and TRBJ1-5, reads EAGVAQSPRYKIIEKRQSVAFWCNPISGHATLYWYQQILGQGPKLLIQFQNNGVVDDSQLPKDRFSAERLKGVDSTLKIQPAKLEDSAVYLCASSQGGGRSNQPQHFGDGTRLSIL.